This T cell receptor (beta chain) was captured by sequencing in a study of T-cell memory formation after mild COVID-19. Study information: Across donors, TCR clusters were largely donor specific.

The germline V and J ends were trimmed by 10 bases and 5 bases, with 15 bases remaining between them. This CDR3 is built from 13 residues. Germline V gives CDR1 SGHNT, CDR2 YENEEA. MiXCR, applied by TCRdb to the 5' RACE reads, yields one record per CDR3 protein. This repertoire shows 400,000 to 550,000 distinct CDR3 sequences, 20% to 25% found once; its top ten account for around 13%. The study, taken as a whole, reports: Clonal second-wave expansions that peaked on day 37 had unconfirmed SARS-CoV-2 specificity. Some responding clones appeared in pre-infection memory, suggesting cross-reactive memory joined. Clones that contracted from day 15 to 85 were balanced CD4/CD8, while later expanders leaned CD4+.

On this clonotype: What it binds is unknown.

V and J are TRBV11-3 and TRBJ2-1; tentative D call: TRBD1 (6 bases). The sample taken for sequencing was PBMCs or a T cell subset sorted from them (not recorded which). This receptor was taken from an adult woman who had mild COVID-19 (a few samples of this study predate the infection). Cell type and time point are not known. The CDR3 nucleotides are TGTGCCATCGGGCAGGGGATAAACAATGAGCAGTTCTTC. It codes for CAIGQGINNEQFF.